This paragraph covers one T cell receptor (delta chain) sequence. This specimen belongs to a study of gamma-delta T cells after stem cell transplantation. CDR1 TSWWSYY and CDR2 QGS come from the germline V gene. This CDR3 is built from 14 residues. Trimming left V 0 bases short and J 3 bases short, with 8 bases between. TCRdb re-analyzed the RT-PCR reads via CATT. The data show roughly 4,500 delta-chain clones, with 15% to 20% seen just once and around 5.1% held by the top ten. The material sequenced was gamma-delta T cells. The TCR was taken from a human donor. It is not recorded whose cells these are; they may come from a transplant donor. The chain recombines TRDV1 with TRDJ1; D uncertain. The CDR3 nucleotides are TGTGCTCTTGGGGAACTAGACCCCCCCGATAAACTCATCTTT. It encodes CALGELDPPDKLIF.